A single sample is the source of the 25 T cell receptor beta chains below, sequenced in a study of monozygotic twins with inflammatory bowel disease. TCRdb reanalyzed the 5' RACE reads, giving one entry per CDR3 protein sequence and no DNA. The sample's table shows some 150,000 distinct CDR3 sequences. Input material: blood. These receptors were obtained from a human donor with ulcerative colitis or Crohn's disease, or a healthy co-twin of an affected twin (not recorded which).

The rearrangement uses TRBV4-1 and TRBJ1-6; checking the TCRdb D call of TRBD1 is not possible without DNA. Germline V gene lookup returns CDR1 MGHRA and CDR2 YSYEKL. CDR3 length: 15 residues. This CDR3 is CASSQDGQSSSPLHF.

This chain uses TRBV10-3 with TRBJ2-7; TCRdb selects TRBD1, and the lack of DNA leaves this call unchecked. The CDR3 spans 15 residues. Germline V gene sequence: CDR1 ENHRY, CDR2 SYGVKD. Here the CDR3 reads CAIRSLRDRGNEQYF.

The rearrangement joins TRBV6-1 to TRBJ1-5; the D gene TCRdb calls, TRBD1, cannot be checked with no DNA. CDR1 is MNHNS and CDR2 is SASEGT in the germline V gene. This CDR3 comprises 15 residues. CDR3 sequence: CASSTGFPGNQPQHF.

The chain couples TRBV5-1 to TRBJ2-4; TCRdb's D call of TRBD2 is untestable without DNA. Per germline, CDR1 SGHRS and CDR2 YFSETQ. There are 14 residues in the CDR3. This chain's CDR3 is CASSFDPPRDIQYF.

The J gene is TRBJ2-7, the V gene TRBV5-1. The CDR3 covers 14 residues. Germline-derived CDR1 and CDR2 are SGHRS and YFSETQ. The CDR3 loop reads CASSLGGATYEQYF.

V is TRBV7-2 and J is TRBJ1-3; the D call of TRBD1 rests on TCRdb alone, since no DNA is present to check it. CDR1 SGHTA and CDR2 FQGNSA come from the germline V gene. The CDR3 totals 16 residues. CDR3 in amino acids: CASSRRYGGTGNTIYF.

This chain uses TRBV7-2 with TRBJ2-3; TCRdb reports TRBD2, a call that lacks DNA to check it against. This CDR3 region has 17 residues. Per germline, CDR1 SGHTA and CDR2 FQGNSA. CDR3 region: CASSPALAGGGTDTQYF.

The rearrangement links TRBV6-2 or TRBV6-3 to TRBJ2-5. The CDR3 is made up of 16 amino acids. The germline V gene encodes CDR1 MNHEY and CDR2 SVGEGT. The CDR3 is CASSYLRQTNQETQYF.

The gene calls are TRBV7-2 and TRBJ2-7. The CDR3 extends over 11 amino acids. Germline V gene data show CDR1 as SGHTA and CDR2 as FQGNSA. Here the CDR3 reads CDSSYSDEQYF.

The J gene is TRBJ1-6, the V gene TRBV5-1; TCRdb names TRBD1, which stays unverified in the absence of DNA. In germline, CDR1 is SGHRS, CDR2 YFSETQ. CDR3 length: 16 residues. The CDR3 is CASSLVEGAEDSPLHF.

V is TRBV9 and J is TRBJ2-3; TCRdb indicates TRBD2, and absent DNA this call remains unverified. The V gene's germline CDR1 is SGDLS and CDR2 YYNGEE. CDR3 length: 15 amino acids. The CDR3 here is CASSLSERDTDTQYF.

The V and J genes are TRBV5-1 and TRBJ2-2. Germline assignment: CDR1 SGHRS and CDR2 YFSETQ. The CDR3 covers 12 residues. CDR3 region: CASSLANGELFF.

J is TRBJ1-5 and V is TRBV7-8. Germline values: CDR1 SGHVS, CDR2 FQNEAQ. This CDR3 has 15 amino acids. This CDR3 reads CASSQTRGARQPQHF.

V usage is TRBV6-2 or TRBV6-3 and J usage is TRBJ2-1; TCRdb gives TRBD1 as the D gene, but with no DNA this cannot be confirmed. The CDR3 totals 13 residues. The germline V gene has CDR1 MNHEY and CDR2 SVGEGT. The CDR3 reads CASFSLLGGEQFF.

This chain links TRBV5-1 with TRBJ2-7; the TRBD2 assignment by TCRdb is unverifiable without DNA. Germline V gene data show CDR1 as SGHRS and CDR2 as YFSETQ. The CDR3 loop spans 16 amino acids. This CDR3 reads CASSLGGAPSSYEQYF.

The gene calls are TRBV5-1 and TRBJ1-5; TCRdb reports TRBD1, a call that lacks DNA to check it against. The CDR3 totals 14 residues. Germline V gene sequence: CDR1 SGHRS, CDR2 YFSETQ. CDR3: CASSVGGAGQPQHF.

The genes are TRBV28 and TRBJ2-5; the TCRdb call, TRBD1, lacks DNA for checking. This CDR3 has 14 residues. Germline V gene data show CDR1 as MDHEN and CDR2 as SYDVKM. CDR3 sequence: CASSLGRGFGTQYF.

The chain recombines TRBV15 with TRBJ2-1; TCRdb's assignment of TRBD1 cannot be checked, as there is no DNA. CDR1 LNHNV and CDR2 YYDKDF come from the germline V gene (reference sequence). This CDR3 contains 15 residues. CDR3 protein: CATSRDSRGTNEQFF.

The chain carries TRBV20-1 and TRBJ2-1; TCRdb outputs TRBD2, but without DNA this stays unchecked. The CDR3 is 14 residues long. Germline lookup yields CDR1 DFQATT and CDR2 SNEGSKA (reference sequence). The CDR3 loop is CSARVAGIYNEQFF.

The rearrangement joins TRBV27 to TRBJ2-1; TCRdb indicates TRBD1, and absent DNA this call remains unverified. Germline CDR1 is MNHEY and CDR2 is SMNVEV (reference sequence). The CDR3 sequence is 14 residues long. CDR3 protein: CASNDRGPYNEQFF.

The gene calls are TRBV14 and TRBJ2-4. Germline V gene data show CDR1 as SGHDN and CDR2 as FVKESK. The CDR3 totals 16 residues. This CDR3 reads CASSQDLGLAKNIQYF.

This chain connects TRBV7-2 to TRBJ2-7. Germline V lookup: CDR1 SGHTA, CDR2 FQGNSA. The CDR3 consists of 14 residues. CDR3 residues: CASSLVVSVDEQYF.

The genes are TRBV20-1 and TRBJ2-7; the TCRdb D gene call, TRBD1, has no DNA to confirm it. Germline loops: CDR1 DFQATT, CDR2 SNEGSKA (reference sequence). The CDR3 runs to 13 residues. CDR3 protein: CSARAQGWGEQYF.

This sequence joins TRBV7-9 and TRBJ2-5. The CDR3 is 11 residues long. Germline V gene sequence: CDR1 SEHNR, CDR2 FQNEAQ (reference sequence). The CDR3 sequence is CASSSAETQYF.

The chain has TRBV20-1 and TRBJ1-1. Germline assignment: CDR1 DFQATT and CDR2 SNEGSKA (reference sequence). This CDR3 contains 13 residues. This CDR3 is CSAGPNGVPRAFF.